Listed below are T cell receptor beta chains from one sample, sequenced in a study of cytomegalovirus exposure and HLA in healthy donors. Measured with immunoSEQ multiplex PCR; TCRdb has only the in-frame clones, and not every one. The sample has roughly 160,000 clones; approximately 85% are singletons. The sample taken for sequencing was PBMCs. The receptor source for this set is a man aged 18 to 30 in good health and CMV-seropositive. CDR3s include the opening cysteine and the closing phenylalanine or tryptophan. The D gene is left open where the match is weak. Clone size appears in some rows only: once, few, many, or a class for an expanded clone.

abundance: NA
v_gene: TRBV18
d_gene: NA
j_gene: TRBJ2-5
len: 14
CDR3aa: CASSPGGSQETQYF
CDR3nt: TGTGCCAGCTCACCAGGGGGCAGTCAAGAGACCCAGTACTTC

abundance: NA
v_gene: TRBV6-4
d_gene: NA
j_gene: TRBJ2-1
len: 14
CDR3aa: CASRGWTSPYEQFF
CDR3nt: TGTGCCAGCAGAGGCTGGACAAGCCCGTATGAGCAGTTCTTC

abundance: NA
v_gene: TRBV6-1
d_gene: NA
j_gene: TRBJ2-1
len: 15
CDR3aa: CASIQDAGSYNEQFF
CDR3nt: TGTGCCAGCATCCAGGACGCGGGCTCCTACAATGAGCAGTTCTTC

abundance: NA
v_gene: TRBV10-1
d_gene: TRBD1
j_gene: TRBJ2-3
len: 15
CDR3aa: CASSEDYRGPDTQYF
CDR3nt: TGCGCCAGCAGTGAGGATTACAGGGGCCCAGATACGCAGTATTTT

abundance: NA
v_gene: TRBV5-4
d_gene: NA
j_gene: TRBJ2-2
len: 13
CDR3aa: CASRTTNTGELFF
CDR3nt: TGTGCCAGCAGGACTACCAACACCGGGGAGCTGTTTTTT

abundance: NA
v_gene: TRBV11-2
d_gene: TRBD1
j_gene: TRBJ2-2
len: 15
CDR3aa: CASRLPGQGRGELFF
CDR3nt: TGTGCCAGCAGACTCCCTGGACAGGGGAGGGGGGAGCTGTTTTTT

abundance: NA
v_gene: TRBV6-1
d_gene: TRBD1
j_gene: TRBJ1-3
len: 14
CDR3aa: CASSVDRGGNTIYF
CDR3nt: TGTGCCAGCAGTGTCGACAGGGGGGGAAACACCATATATTTT

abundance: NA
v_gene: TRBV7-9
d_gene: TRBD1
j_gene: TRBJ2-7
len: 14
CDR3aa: CASSPRTGGYEQYF
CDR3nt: TGTGCCAGCAGCCCCAGGACAGGGGGGTACGAGCAGTACTTC

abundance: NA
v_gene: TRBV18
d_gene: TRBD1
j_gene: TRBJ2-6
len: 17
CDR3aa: CASSPGQGAFGANVLTF
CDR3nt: TGTGCCAGCTCACCGGGACAGGGGGCGTTTGGGGCCAACGTCCTGACTTTC

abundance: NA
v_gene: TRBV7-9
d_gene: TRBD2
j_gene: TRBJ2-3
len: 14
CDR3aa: CASSLEGLADTQYF
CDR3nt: TGTGCCAGCAGCTTAGAGGGACTAGCGGATACGCAGTATTTT

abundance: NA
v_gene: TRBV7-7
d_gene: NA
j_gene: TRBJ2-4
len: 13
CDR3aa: CASSYYIGDIQYF
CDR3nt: TGTGCCAGCAGTTATTATATCGGGGACATTCAGTACTTC

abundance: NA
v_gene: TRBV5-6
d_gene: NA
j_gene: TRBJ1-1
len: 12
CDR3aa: CASSTQATEAFF
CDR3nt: TGTGCCAGCAGCACACAGGCCACTGAAGCTTTCTTT

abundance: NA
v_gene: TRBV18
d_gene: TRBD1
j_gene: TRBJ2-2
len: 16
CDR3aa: CASSPPGTGNTGELFF
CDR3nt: TGTGCCAGCTCACCTCCCGGGACAGGGAACACCGGGGAGCTGTTTTTT

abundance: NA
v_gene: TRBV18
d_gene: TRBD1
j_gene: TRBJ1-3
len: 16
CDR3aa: CASSPRTGTSGNTIYF
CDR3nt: TGTGCCAGCTCACCACGGACAGGGACTTCTGGAAACACCATATATTTT

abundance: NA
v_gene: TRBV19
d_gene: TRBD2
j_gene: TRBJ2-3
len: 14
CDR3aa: CASSIGGLEDTQYF
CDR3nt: TGTGCCAGTAGTATAGGGGGACTAGAGGATACGCAGTATTTT

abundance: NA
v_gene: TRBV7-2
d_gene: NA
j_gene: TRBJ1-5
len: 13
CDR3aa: CASSLALNQPQHF
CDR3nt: TGTGCCAGCAGCTTAGCCCTTAATCAGCCCCAGCATTTT

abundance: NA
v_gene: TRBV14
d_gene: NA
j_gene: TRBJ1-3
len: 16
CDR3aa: CASSQEGGSSGNTIYF
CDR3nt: TGTGCCAGCAGCCAAGAAGGCGGAAGCTCTGGAAACACCATATATTTT

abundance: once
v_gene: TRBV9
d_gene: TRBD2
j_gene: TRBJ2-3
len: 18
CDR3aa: CASSVEPLAGGSTDTQYF
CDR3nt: TGTGCCAGCAGCGTAGAGCCCCTAGCGGGGGGGAGCACAGATACGCAGTATTTT

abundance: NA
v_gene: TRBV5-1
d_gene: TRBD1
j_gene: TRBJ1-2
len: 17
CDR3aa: CTSSLAVGRGPPDGYTF
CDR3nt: TGCACCAGCAGCTTGGCCGTCGGCAGGGGGCCACCGGATGGCTACACCTTC

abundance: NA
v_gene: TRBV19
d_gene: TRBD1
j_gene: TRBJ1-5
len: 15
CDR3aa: CASSIVGQGVQPQHF
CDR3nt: TGTGCCAGTAGTATAGTGGGACAGGGAGTACAGCCCCAGCATTTT

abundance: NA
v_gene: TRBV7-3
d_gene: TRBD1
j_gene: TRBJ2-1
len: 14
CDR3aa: CASSPRTGNNEQLF
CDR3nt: TGTGCCAGCAGCCCACGGACAGGAAACAATGAGCAGCTCTTC

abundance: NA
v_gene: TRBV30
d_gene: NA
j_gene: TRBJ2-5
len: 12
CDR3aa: CARGLAQETQYF
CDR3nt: TGTGCCCGGGGACTTGCCCAAGAGACCCAGTACTTC

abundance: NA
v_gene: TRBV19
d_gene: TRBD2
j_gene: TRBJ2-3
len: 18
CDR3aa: CASSIGFSGASSTDTQYF
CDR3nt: TGTGCCAGTAGTATAGGATTTAGCGGGGCCTCTAGCACAGATACGCAGTATTTT

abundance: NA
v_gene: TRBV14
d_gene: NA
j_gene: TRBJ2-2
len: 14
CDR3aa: CASSQVGVDGELFF
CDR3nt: TGTGCCAGCAGCCAAGTAGGGGTTGACGGGGAGCTGTTTTTT

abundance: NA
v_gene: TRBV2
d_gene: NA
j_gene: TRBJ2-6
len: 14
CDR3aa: CASATISGANVLTF
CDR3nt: TGTGCCAGCGCAACTATATCTGGGGCCAACGTCCTGACTTTC

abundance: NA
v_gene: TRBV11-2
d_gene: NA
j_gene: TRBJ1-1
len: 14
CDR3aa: CASSLAAVNTEAFF
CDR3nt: TGTGCCAGCAGCCTAGCAGCGGTGAACACTGAAGCTTTCTTT

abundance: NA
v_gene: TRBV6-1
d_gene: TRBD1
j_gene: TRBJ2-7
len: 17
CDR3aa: CASSEDAGGQGPYEQYF
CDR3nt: TGTGCCAGCAGTGAAGATGCTGGAGGACAGGGACCCTACGAGCAGTACTTC

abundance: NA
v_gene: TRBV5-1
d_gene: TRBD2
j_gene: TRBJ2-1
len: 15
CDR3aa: CASGPYSGGDNEQFF
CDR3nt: TGCGCCAGCGGACCTTATAGCGGGGGGGACAATGAGCAGTTCTTC

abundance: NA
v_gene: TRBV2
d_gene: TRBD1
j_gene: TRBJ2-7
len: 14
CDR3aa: CASNFRTGPYEQYF
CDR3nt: TGTGCCAGCAACTTCCGGACAGGTCCGTACGAGCAGTACTTC

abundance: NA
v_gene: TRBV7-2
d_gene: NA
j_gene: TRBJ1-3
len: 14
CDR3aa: CASSSGFSGNTIYF
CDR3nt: TGTGCCAGCAGCTCCGGGTTCTCTGGAAACACCATATATTTT

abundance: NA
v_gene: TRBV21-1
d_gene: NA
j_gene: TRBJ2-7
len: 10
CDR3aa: CASKTTEQYF
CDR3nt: TGTGCCAGCAAGACGACAGAGCAGTACTTC

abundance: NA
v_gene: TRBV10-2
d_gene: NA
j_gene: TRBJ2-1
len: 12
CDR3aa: CASSSQNNEQFF
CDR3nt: TGCGCCAGCAGTTCACAGAACAATGAGCAGTTCTTC

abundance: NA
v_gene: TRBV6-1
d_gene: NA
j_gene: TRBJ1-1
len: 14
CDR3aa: CASTRLGGNTEAFF
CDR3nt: TGTGCCAGCACCCGGCTAGGGGGTAACACTGAAGCTTTCTTT

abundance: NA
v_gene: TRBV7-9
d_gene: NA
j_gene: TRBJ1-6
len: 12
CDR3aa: CASSSQASPLHF
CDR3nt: TGTGCCAGCAGCTCACAGGCGTCACCCCTCCACTTT

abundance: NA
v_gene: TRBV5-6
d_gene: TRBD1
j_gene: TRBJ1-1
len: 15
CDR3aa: CASSASGTGGTEAFF
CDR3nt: TGTGCCAGCAGCGCCTCCGGGACAGGGGGCACTGAAGCTTTCTTT

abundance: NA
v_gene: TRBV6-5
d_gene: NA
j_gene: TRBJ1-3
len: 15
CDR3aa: CASRRQAGSGNTIYF
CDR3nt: TGTGCCAGCAGGAGACAGGCGGGCTCTGGAAACACCATATATTTT

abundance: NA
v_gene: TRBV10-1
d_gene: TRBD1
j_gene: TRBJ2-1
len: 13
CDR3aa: CASSDQGDDEQFF
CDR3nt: TGCGCCAGCAGTGACCAGGGGGACGATGAGCAGTTCTTC

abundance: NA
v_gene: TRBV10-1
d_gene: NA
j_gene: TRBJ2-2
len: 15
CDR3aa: CASSESRGGSGELFF
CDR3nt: TGCGCCAGCAGTGAGTCCAGGGGAGGGTCCGGGGAGCTGTTTTTT

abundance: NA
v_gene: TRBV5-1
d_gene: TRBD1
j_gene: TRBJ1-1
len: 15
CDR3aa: CASSLPTGGNTEAFF
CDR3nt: TGCGCCAGCAGCCTGCCGACAGGGGGGAACACTGAAGCTTTCTTT

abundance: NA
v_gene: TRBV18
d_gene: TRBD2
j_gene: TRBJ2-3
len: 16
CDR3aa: CASSQIASGITDTQYF
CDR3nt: TGTGCCAGCTCACAGATCGCTAGCGGAATCACAGATACGCAGTATTTT

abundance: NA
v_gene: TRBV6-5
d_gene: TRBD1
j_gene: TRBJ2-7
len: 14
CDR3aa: CASRTPGGRYEQYF
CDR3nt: TGTGCCAGCAGAACTCCAGGGGGCCGGTACGAGCAGTACTTC

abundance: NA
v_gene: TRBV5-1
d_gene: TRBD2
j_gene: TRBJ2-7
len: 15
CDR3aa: CASSSSGIGSYEQYF
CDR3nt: TGCGCCAGCAGCAGTAGCGGGATCGGGTCCTACGAGCAGTACTTC

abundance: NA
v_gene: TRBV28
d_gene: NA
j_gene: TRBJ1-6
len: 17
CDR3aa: CASRLPAVSSYNSPLHF
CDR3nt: TGTGCCAGCAGACTACCGGCCGTTAGCTCCTATAATTCACCCCTCCACTTT

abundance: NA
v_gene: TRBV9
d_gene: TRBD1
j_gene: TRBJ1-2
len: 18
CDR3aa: CASSVAALSDRSFGGYTF
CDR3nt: TGTGCCAGCAGCGTAGCTGCCCTATCGGACAGGTCCTTTGGGGGCTACACCTTC

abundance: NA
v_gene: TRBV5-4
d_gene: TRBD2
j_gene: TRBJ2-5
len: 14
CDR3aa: CASSSGGAVETQYF
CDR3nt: TGTGCCAGCAGCTCCGGGGGGGCCGTTGAGACCCAGTACTTC